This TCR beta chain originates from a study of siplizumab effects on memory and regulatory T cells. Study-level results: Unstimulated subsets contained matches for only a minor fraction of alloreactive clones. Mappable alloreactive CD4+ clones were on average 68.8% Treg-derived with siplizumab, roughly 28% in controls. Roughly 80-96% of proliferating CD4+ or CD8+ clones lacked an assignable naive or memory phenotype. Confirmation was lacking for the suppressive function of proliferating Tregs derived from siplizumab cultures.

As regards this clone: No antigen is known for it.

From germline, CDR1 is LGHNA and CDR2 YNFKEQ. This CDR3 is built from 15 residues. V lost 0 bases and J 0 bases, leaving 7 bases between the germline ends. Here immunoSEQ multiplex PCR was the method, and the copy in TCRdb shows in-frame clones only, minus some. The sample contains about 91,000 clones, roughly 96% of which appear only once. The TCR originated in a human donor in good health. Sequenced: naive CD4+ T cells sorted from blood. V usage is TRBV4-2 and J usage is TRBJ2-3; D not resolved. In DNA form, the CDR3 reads TGTGCCAGCAGCCAAGATTTCATCAGCACAGATACGCAGTATTTT. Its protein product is CASSQDFISTDTQYF.